This T cell receptor (beta chain) was captured by sequencing in a study of shared clonotypes between healthy human individuals. Study results and limitations: It was observed that around 5% of naive CD4 clonotypes were shared across several donors.

Points on this clone: Antigen specificity is unknown.

The CDR3 sequence is 16 residues long. Germline-derived CDR1 and CDR2 are PRHDT and FYEKMQ (reference sequence). The V gene end was trimmed by 5 bases and the J gene end by 1 base; junction bases not matched to a gene: 9. Assay runs were performed at deep level. Clones were sequenced by immunoSEQ multiplex PCR, and TCRdb holds only the in-frame ones, with some missing. The sample has more than 150,000 clones, approximately 95% seen once. V usage is TRBV13 and J usage is TRBJ1-1; 8 positions agree with TRBD1. The clonotype originates from a woman in her 30s in good health. The specimen sequenced was naive CD4+ T cells sorted from blood. Subset denoted: CD45RA+ positively selected. CDR3 sequence: CASSQPATGANTEAFF. For the CDR3, the DNA is TGTGCCAGCAGCCAACCAGCGACAGGGGCGAACACTGAAGCTTTCTTT.